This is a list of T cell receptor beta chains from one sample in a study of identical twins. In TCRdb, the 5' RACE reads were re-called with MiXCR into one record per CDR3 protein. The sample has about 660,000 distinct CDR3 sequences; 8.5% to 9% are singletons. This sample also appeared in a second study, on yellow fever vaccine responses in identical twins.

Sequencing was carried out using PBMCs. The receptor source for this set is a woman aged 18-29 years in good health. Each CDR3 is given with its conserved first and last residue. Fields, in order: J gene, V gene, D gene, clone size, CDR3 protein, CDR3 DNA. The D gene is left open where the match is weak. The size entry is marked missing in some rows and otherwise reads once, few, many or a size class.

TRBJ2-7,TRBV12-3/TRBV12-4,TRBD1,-,CASSLVMGTGSYEQYF,TGTGCCAGCAGTTTAGTTATGGGGACAGGGTCCTACGAGCAGTACTTC
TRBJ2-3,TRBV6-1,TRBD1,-,CASSERRAGGADTQYF,TGTGCCAGCAGTGAAAGAAGGGCAGGGGGCGCCGATACGCAGTATTTT
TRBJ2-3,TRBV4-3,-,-,CASSQVSGVDTQYF,TGCGCCAGCAGCCAAGTTTCTGGTGTGGATACGCAGTATTTT
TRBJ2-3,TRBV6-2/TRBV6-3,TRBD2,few,CASRQSGRASDTQYF,TGTGCCAGCAGACAAAGCGGGAGGGCCTCAGATACGCAGTATTTT
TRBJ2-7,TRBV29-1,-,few,CSVEVLQSSSYEQYF,TGCAGCGTTGAAGTATTGCAGTCGAGCTCCTACGAGCAGTACTTC
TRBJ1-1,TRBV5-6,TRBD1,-,CASSTGTGGAMNTEAFF,TGTGCCAGCAGCACCGGGACAGGGGGCGCGATGAACACTGAAGCTTTCTTT
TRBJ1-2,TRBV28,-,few,CASSLPGLTGYTF,TGTGCCAGCAGTTTACCCGGGTTAACGGGCTACACCTTC
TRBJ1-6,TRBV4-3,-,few,CASSQGGQGQPLHF,TGCGCCAGCAGCCAAGGAGGGCAGGGGCAACCCCTCCACTTT
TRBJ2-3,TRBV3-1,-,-,CASSPFRGTDTQYF,TGTGCCAGCAGTCCTTTCCGGGGCACAGATACGCAGTATTTT
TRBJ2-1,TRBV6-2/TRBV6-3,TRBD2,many,CASSYSGGRASSYNEQFF,TGTGCCAGCAGTTATTCTGGCGGGAGGGCCAGCTCCTACAATGAGCAGTTCTTC
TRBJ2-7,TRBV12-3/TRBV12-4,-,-,CASSMPGPAYEQYF,TGTGCCAGCAGTATGCCCGGACCTGCTTACGAGCAGTACTTC
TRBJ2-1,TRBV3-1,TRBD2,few,CASSQDSGTSEHNEQFF,TGTGCCAGCAGCCAAGACTCGGGAACTAGCGAACACAATGAGCAGTTCTTC
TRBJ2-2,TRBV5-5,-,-,CASSLTSPTGELFF,TGTGCCAGCAGCTTGACTAGCCCCACCGGGGAGCTGTTTTTT
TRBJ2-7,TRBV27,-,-,CASRPTGLDEQYF,TGTGCCAGCAGGCCAACAGGTTTGGACGAGCAGTACTTC
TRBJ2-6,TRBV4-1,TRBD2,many,CASSPGLAANSGANVLTF,TGCGCCAGCAGCCCGGGACTAGCGGCCAACTCTGGGGCCAACGTCCTGACTTTC
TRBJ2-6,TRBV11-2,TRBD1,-,CAHLTGPPRSGANVLTF,TGTGCCCACCTGACAGGGCCGCCTCGCTCTGGGGCCAACGTCCTGACTTTC
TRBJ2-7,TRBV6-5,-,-,CASSYEAGAYEQYF,TGTGCCAGCAGTTACGAGGCAGGGGCATACGAGCAGTACTTC
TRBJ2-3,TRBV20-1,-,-,CSATSEGPDTQYF,TGCAGTGCTACATCAGAGGGCCCAGATACGCAGTATTTT
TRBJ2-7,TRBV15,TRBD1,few,CATSSRQGEQYF,TGTGCCACCAGCAGTCGACAGGGCGAGCAGTACTTC
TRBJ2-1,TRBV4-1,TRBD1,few,CASSRTGQDYNEQFF,TGCGCCAGCAGCCGCACGGGACAGGACTACAATGAGCAGTTCTTC
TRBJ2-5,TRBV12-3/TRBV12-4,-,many,CASTDGQETQYF,TGTGCCAGCACTGACGGCCAAGAGACCCAGTACTTC